This entry features one T cell receptor (beta chain) sequence. What it binds is not known. This entry belongs to a study of OX40 agonist ivuxolimab in advanced cancers. Whole-study context: The study enrolled dose-escalation patients with hepatocellular carcinoma, melanoma, renal cell or head and neck cancer. Partial responses, seen in three patients, involved one hepatocellular carcinoma and two cutaneous melanomas.

The study, taken as a whole, reports: CD8+ T cells were the subset that, on average, had more expanded clones than CD4+.

V dropped 3 bases and J dropped 1; count of bases not matched to a gene: 6. The CDR3 totals 16 residues. CDR1 and CDR2 from the germline V gene are LNHDA and SQIVND (reference sequence). Clones were sequenced by immunoSEQ multiplex PCR, and TCRdb holds only the in-frame ones, with some missing. Of under 55,000 clones in the sample, roughly nine tenths were seen once. Any history of autoimmune disease or systemic immunosuppression disqualified patients. Sequenced here: CD4+ or CD8+ T cells sorted from blood, sampled in a trial of the OX40 agonist ivuxolimab. This chain joins TRBV19 and TRBJ2-1, with 7 bases matching TRBD2. The clonotype was recovered from an adult with an advanced solid tumor such as melanoma, head and neck, liver or kidney cancer. CDR3 coding DNA: TGTGCCAGTAGTATGGGTGGGACTATTTCCTACAATGAGCAGTTCTTC. Translating gives CASSMGGTISYNEQFF.